Listed below are T cell receptor beta chains from one sample, sequenced in a study of blood T cell repertoires in COVID-19. TCRdb's copy holds only in-frame clones and misses some; the assay was immunoSEQ multiplex PCR. Of roughly 97,000 clones in the sample, around 90% were seen once. Sequencing was performed on peripheral blood. Receptors originate from a human donor in a cohort sampled during active COVID-19. CDR3s include the opening cysteine and the closing phenylalanine or tryptophan. Size is omitted from some rows. Given values are once, few, many or a class for expanded clones.

CDR3aa,abundance,v_gene
CASRQGYEQYF,NA,TRBV12-3/TRBV12-4
CASSSAGATNEKLFF,NA,TRBV13
CASSPGQGWVQPQHF,NA,TRBV6-2/TRBV6-3
CASNPVGTYTEAFF,NA,TRBV6-5
CASSLVRPSGINEQFF,NA,TRBV5-1
CASSLEGGGRRAEKLFF,NA,TRBV7-6
CASSPPVASSYNEQFF,NA,TRBV7-9
CASSQGRESHSTDTQYF,NA,TRBV4-3
CASSWGTQGLALHF,NA,TRBV5-4
CAWSSTSGGTDTQYF,NA,TRBV30
CASTATAGGGTGELFF,NA,TRBV7-6
CASSQEGTGGFYGYTF,NA,TRBV4-1
CASRDRNMNTEAFF,once,TRBV19
CASSPGQGAYNEQFF,NA,TRBV6-2/TRBV6-3
CASSQGQGISYGYTF,NA,TRBV4-1
CASSARTGHVGNTEAFF,NA,TRBV3-1/TRBV3-2
CASSEGQLNTGELFF,once,TRBV5-6
CASNPRLANTGELFF,once,TRBV6-5
CASSPLASSSYNEQFF,NA,TRBV5-4
CAISAYRDQNTEAFF,NA,TRBV10-3
CASSRGRANTGELFF,NA,TRBV4-3
CASSFSGYQETQYF,NA,TRBV11-3
CAWLGQGNSPLHF,NA,TRBV30
CAYRDSYEQYF,few,TRBV30
CASSPLIAGDNEQFF,NA,TRBV18
CASRLTGAGEAFF,NA,TRBV6-5
CASYSTSGITFNEQFF,once,TRBV7-9
CASSQPGLAQETQYF,NA,TRBV4-1
CASTSYEAPTTDTQYF,NA,TRBV28
CASSPVEGVYYNEQFF,NA,TRBV4-1
CASSYGGANGYTF,NA,TRBV6-5
CASSSGARYEQYF,few,TRBV7-9
CASSPPKRGSADTQYF,NA,TRBV18
CASSQDDGTGGNEQFF,NA,TRBV4-1
CASCNSFYNEQFF,NA,TRBV3-1/TRBV3-2
CASSPGLELNVLTF,NA,TRBV5-4
CASSIDRGSTDTQYF,NA,TRBV28
CASRFSGQGIYEQYF,NA,TRBV28
CASSVGPGLNGETQYF,NA,TRBV9
CASSHWGGYTDTQYF,NA,TRBV7-2
CSVRHAMNTEAFF,NA,TRBV29-1
CATSSPQASFTGELFF,NA,TRBV15
CASSIDGGRGSGNTIYF,NA,TRBV19
CASSSRGDIYGYTF,NA,TRBV5-6
CASSDGQGAIGELFF,NA,TRBV27
CASRGRTGEDGETQYF,NA,TRBV10-1
CASSGTGNTGELFF,NA,TRBV19
CASSDVGQGGYEQYF,once,TRBV11-2
CASSPWAEDTQYF,NA,TRBV14
CASCGLAGLTDTQYF,once,TRBV5-6
CASSFRLAEEQFF,NA,TRBV12-3/TRBV12-4
CASSSGTSGSGGTQYF,NA,TRBV5-1
CASSLRELPGSQYF,NA,TRBV28